This entry is about one T cell receptor (beta chain). V was cut by 4 bases and J by 2 bases, with 12 bases left in between. Per germline, CDR1 SGHRS and CDR2 YFSETQ. The CDR3 length is 14 residues. The data stem from a study of blood T cells in healthy people across ages. Combining a sample-barcoded 5' primer with a J-beta primer mix, a second PCR ran for about 7 to 11 cycles. TCRdb passed the 5' RACE reads through MiXCR, listing each CDR3 protein once. The sample lists some 850,000 distinct CDR3 sequences, roughly 26% seen once, with 3% in the top ten. These data are also associated with another study on T cells of mothers and their children.

Sample: blood. The gene calls are TRBV5-1 and TRBJ1-2; D is ambiguous. The source of this sequence is a boy aged 5 to 17 in good health. This CDR3 reads CASSRGAENYGYTF. Written as DNA, the CDR3 is TGCGCCAGCAGCCGCGGCGCTGAAAACTATGGCTACACCTTC.